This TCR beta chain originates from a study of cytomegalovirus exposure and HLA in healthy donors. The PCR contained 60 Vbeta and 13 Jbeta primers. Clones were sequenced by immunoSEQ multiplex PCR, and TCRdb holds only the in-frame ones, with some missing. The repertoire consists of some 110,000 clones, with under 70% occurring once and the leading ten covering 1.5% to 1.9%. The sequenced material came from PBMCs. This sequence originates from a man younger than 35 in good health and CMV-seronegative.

The CDR3 sequence: CASSPPEGAGGQETQYF. CDR3 DNA: TGTGCCAGCAGTCCCCCAGAGGGGGCGGGAGGACAAGAGACCCAGTACTTC. The chain has TRBV7-2 and TRBJ2-5; TRBD2 is a possible D gene (8 bases). Trimming took 6 bases from V and 2 from J, leaving 22 bases between them. Germline V gives CDR1 SGHTA, CDR2 FQGNSA. The CDR3 sequence is 17 residues long.